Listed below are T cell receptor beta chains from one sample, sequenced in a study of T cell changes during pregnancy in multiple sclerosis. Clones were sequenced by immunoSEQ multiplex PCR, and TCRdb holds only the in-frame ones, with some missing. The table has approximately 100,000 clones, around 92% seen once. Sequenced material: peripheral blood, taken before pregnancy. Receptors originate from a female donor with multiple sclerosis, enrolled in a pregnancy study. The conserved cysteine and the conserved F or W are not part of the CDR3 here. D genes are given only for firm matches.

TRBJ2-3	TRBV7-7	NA	ASSLGPGTTDTQY
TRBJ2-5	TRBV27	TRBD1	ASSSSGGASQETQY
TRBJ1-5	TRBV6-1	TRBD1	ASSEQGARSNQPQH
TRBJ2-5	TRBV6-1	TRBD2	ASITGGSLETQY
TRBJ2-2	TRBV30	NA	AWSAVDNPNTGELF
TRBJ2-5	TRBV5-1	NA	ASSLRGNQETQY
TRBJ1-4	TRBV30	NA	AWGGPPSYEKLF
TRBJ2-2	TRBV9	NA	ASSVPQGGGTGELF
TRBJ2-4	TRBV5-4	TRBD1	ASSPKQGAGIQY
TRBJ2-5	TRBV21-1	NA	ASSKRKGLGETQY
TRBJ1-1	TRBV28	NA	ASSYFSRRDTEAF
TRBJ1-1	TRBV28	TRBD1	ASSLNQGVTEAF
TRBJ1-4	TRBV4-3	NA	ASSQVTLSGFEKLF
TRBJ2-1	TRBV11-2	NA	ASSLASNEQF
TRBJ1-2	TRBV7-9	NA	ASTLDRNYGYT
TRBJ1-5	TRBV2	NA	ASSSKTAIDQPQH
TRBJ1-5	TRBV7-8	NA	ASSAHRVSNQPQH
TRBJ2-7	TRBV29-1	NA	SVDTDIVGGEQY
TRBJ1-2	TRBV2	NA	ASSVSGSGYT
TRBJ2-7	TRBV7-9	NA	ASSSIPGEQY
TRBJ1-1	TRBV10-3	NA	AISRGTPAEAF
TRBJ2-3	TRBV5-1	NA	ASSLTIFTDTQY
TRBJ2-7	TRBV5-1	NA	ASSHGILASYEQY
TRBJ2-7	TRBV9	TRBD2	ASSVEPGLANEQY
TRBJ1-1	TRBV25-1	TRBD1	ASSETGYDEAF
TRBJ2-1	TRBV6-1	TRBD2	ASSEGSSGVREQF
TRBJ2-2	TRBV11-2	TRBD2	ASSATGGPNTGELF
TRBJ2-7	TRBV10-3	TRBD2	AISELGLDDEQY
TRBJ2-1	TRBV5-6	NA	ASSFGQRKHNEQF